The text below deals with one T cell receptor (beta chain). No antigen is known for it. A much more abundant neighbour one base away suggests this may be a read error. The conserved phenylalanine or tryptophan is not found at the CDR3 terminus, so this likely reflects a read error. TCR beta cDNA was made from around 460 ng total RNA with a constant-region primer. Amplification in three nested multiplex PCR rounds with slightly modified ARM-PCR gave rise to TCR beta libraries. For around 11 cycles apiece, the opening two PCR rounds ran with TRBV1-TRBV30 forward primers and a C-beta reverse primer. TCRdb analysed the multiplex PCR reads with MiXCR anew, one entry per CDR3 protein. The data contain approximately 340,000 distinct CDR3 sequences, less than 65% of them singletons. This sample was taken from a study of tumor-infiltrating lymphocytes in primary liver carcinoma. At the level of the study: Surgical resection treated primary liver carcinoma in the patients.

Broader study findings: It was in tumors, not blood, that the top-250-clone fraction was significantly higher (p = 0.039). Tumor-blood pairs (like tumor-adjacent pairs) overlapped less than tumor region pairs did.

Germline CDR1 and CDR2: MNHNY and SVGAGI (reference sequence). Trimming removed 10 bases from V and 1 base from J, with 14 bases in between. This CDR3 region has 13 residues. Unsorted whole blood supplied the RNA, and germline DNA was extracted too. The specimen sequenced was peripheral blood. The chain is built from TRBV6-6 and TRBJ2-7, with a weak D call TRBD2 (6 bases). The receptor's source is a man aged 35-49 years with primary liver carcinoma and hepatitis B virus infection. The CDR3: CATWAGGSYEQYS. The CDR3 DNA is TGTGCCACCTGGGCCGGGGGATCCTACGAGCAGTACTCC.